A single sample gave rise to the 29 T cell receptor beta chains below, sequenced in a study of T-cell reconstitution after alpha-beta-depleted transplantation in children. Unique molecular identifiers tagged the TCRbeta library. TCRdb reprocessed the PCR reads via MiXCR and lists one record per CDR3 protein. The profile shows about 300,000 distinct CDR3 sequences, around a tenth of them singletons. The specimen was PBMCs, collected before TCRalphabeta/CD19-depleted stem cell transplant. All receptors derive from a boy younger than two with acute myeloid leukemia, due to receive a stem cell transplant.

Relative to its sample, this clonotype is medium-sized (0.01 to 0.1%). This chain links TRBV5-1 with TRBJ2-5; no clear D. V dropped 2 bases and J dropped 2 bases, with 1 base sitting between them. CDR1 SGHRS and CDR2 YFSETQ come from the germline V gene. The CDR3 has 11 amino acids. The CDR3 region is CASSLQETQYF. CDR3 nucleotides: TGCGCCAGCAGCTTACAAGAGACCCAGTACTTC.

This clonotype has a count of ten or more. Relative to the germline gene, one junction end is altered; a read error may explain this. The rearrangement joins TRBV7-2 to TRBJ2-3; D not resolved. The CDR3 runs to 14 residues. In germline, CDR1 is SGHTA, CDR2 FQGNSA. In DNA form, the CDR3 reads TGTGCCAGCAGCTTAGTACTTCCCACAGATACGAAGTATTTT. It encodes CASSLVLPTDTKYF.

This clonotype appeared many times. The junction and the germline gene differ at one end; a read error may be behind it. The genes are TRBV12-3 or TRBV12-4 and TRBJ2-7, with D perhaps matching TRBD2 (6 bases). The CDR3 length is 14 residues. The CDR3 region has the DNA TGTGCCAGCAGCTTAGGCGGGACTGCAAGAGGGCAGTACTTC. Translating gives CASSLGGTARGQYF.

The chain has TRBV12-3 or TRBV12-4 and TRBJ2-3, with 11 bases that match TRBD2. V gave up 1 base and J gave up 4 bases; unmatched junction bases: 10. The CDR3 loop spans 18 amino acids. In nucleotides, the CDR3 is TGTGCCAGCAGTTTAGGCTGGCTAGCGGGGGGCCAAGCAGATACGCAGTATTTT. This codes for CASSLGWLAGGQADTQYF.

Comments on this clonotype: A read error may explain this, as a much larger clone is one base away. The chain uses TRBV12-3 or TRBV12-4 and TRBJ2-2; tentatively, D is TRBD2 (6 bases). The V end lost 7 bases, the J end lost 2 bases, and 14 bases lay between the germline ends. The CDR3 covers 15 residues. The CDR3 DNA reads TGTGCCAGCACTTTCGGTAGCGGAAACACCGGGGAGCTGTTTTTT. Residues: CASTFGSGNTGELFF.

The chain joins TRBV3-1 to TRBJ2-5; D perhaps matches TRBD1 (6 bases). Germline V gene sequence: CDR1 LGHDT, CDR2 YNNKEL (reference sequence). V shed 1 base and J shed 2 bases, with 11 bases lying between them. This CDR3 has 15 amino acids. Here the CDR3 DNA reads TGTGCCAGCAGCCAAGCCACAGGGCCGCAAGAGACCCAGTACTTC. This encodes CASSQATGPQETQYF.

Concerning this clonotype: A read error is possible here, since a much larger clone lies one base away. This chain uses TRBV7-2 with TRBJ2-5; 10 bases map to TRBD2. Trimming removed 5 bases from V and 10 bases from J; junction bases left unmatched: 10. The CDR3 loop spans 14 amino acids. CDR1 SGHTA and CDR2 FQGNSA come from the germline V gene. Written as DNA, the CDR3 is TGTGCCAGCAGCGCTACTAGCGGGATAAAGAGCCAGTACTTC. This sequence encodes CASSATSGIKSQYF.

CDR3 amino acids: CASSLKTQGGWGYTF. The CDR3 DNA is TGTGCCAGCAGCTTAAAGACTCAGGGAGGATGGGGCTACACCTTC. The rearrangement links TRBV7-9 to TRBJ1-2; D may be TRBD1 (5 bases). The germline gives CDR1 SEHNR, CDR2 FQNEAQ (reference sequence). The length of the CDR3 is 15 residues. The V end lost 2 bases, the J end lost 8 bases, and 18 bases lay between the germline ends.

The chain recombines TRBV9 with TRBJ2-5; 8 bases line up with TRBD1. CDR3 size: 14 residues. The germline gives CDR1 SGDLS, CDR2 YYNGEE. The junction had 1 base not matched to a gene; V was cut back by 2 bases and J by 1 base. The CDR3 loop is CASSVGTGQETQYF. CDR3 bases: TGTGCCAGCAGCGTCGGGACAGGCCAAGAGACCCAGTACTTC. Based on the CDR3 plus reference TRBV9 and TRBJ2-5, the full variable domain is DSGVTQTPKHLITATGQRVTLRCSPRSGDLSVYWYQQSLDQGLQFLIQYYNGEERAKGNILERFSAQQFPDLHSELNLSSLELGDSALYFCASSVGTGQETQYFGPGTRLLVL.

The chain carries TRBV5-1 and TRBJ2-1, with 7 bases lining up with TRBD1. The CDR3 spans 15 residues. The ends lost 5 bases at V and 2 bases at J; junction bases unmatched: 7. Per germline, CDR1 SGHRS and CDR2 YFSETQ. CDR3 sequence reads: CASRPGTVAYNEQFF. The CDR3 nucleotides are TGCGCCAGCAGGCCTGGGACAGTCGCCTACAATGAGCAGTTCTTC.

This clonotype was recorded many times. The chain is built from TRBV5-1 and TRBJ2-7; TRBD1 aligns across 8 bases. Germline values: CDR1 SGHRS, CDR2 YFSETQ. This CDR3 is 14 amino acids long. J lost 4 bases, V lost 2 bases, and 5 bases had no gene match. Here the CDR3 DNA reads TGCGCCAGCAGCTTAGGAGACAGGGGATACGAGCAGTACTTC. This translates into CASSLGDRGYEQYF.

This clonotype was seen at least ten times. An end of the junction does not agree with germline; a read error may underlie this. The chain links TRBV7-7 to TRBJ2-1; D is possibly TRBD2 (6 bases). Per the germline V gene, CDR1 is SSHAT and CDR2 is FNYEAQ (reference sequence). The CDR3 runs to 16 residues. CDR3 nucleotide sequence: TGTGCTAGCAGCCGGGGAGGAGGCGGGGAGGTAGATGAGCAGTTCTTC. This encodes CASSRGGGGEVDEQFF.

This clonotype was observed a few times. This rearrangement joins TRBV10-3 to TRBJ2-7; 7 bases line up with TRBD1. From germline, CDR1 is ENHRY and CDR2 SYGVKD. This CDR3 is built from 16 residues. The V segment lost 9 bases and the J segment 2 bases; nucleotides outside the gene matches: 16. The CDR3 DNA sequence: TGTGCCATGTCCGAGACAGGGACCACTTCTACCTACGAGCAGTACTTC. Residues: CAMSETGTTSTYEQYF.

This clonotype was observed at least ten times. The rearrangement joins TRBV18 to TRBJ2-2; D not certain. Trimming left V 8 bases short and J 3 bases short, with 4 bases between. CDR1 and CDR2 from the germline V gene are KGHSH and LQKENI. The CDR3 loop spans 11 amino acids. The CDR3 sequence is CASRYTGELFF. The CDR3 region has the DNA TGTGCCAGCAGATACACCGGGGAGCTGTTTTTT.

In its sample, this clonotype was seen many times. The rearrangement uses TRBV7-9 and TRBJ2-3; D call uncertain. Looked up from germline, CDR1 is SEHNR and CDR2 is FQNEAQ (reference sequence). V was pared by 2 bases and J by 0 bases, with 6 bases between. The CDR3 totals 14 residues. CDR3: CASSLSLSTDTQYF. CDR3 nucleotide sequence: TGTGCCAGCAGCTTATCGCTGAGCACAGATACGCAGTATTTT.

This clonotype was recorded at least ten times. This chain joins TRBV10-2 and TRBJ2-3; perhaps TRBD2 as D (6 bases). This CDR3 spans 13 amino acids. V dropped 6 bases and J dropped 6 bases, with 13 bases sitting between them. The germline CDR1 and CDR2 sequences are WSHSY and SAAADI. The CDR3 DNA reads as TGCGCCAGCAGGAGGACTAATACCGATACGCAGTATTTT. It is translated as CASRRTNTDTQYF.

This clonotype was detected a few times. V and J are TRBV7-9 and TRBJ2-6; perhaps TRBD1 as D (6 bases). This CDR3 is built from 13 residues. The V end was cut by 5 bases, the J end by 8 bases, with 10 bases between. CDR1 is SEHNR, CDR2 FQNEAQ, per germline (reference sequence). This CDR3 is CASSPGQSNVLTF. The CDR3 coding sequence is TGTGCCAGCAGCCCAGGACAGTCCAACGTCCTGACTTTC.

This clonotype was counted ten times or more. The chain combines TRBV6-2 or TRBV6-3 with TRBJ2-7, with D hard to call. The CDR3 loop spans 14 amino acids. Deletions cut 2 bases from V and 5 bases from J, with 13 bases between. Germline loops: CDR1 MNHEY, CDR2 SVGEGT. CDR3 nucleotide sequence: TGTGCCAGCAGTTACCCGCAGGAAAGGAACGAGCAGTACTTC. Amino acid sequence: CASSYPQERNEQYF.

The chain is built from TRBV5-1 and TRBJ2-2, with D possibly matching TRBD1 (5 bases). Per germline, CDR1 SGHRS and CDR2 YFSETQ. The germline V and J ends were trimmed by 8 bases and 7 bases, with 9 bases remaining between them. CDR3 size: 11 residues. The CDR3 spells CASQGHGELFF. CDR3 sequence (DNA): TGCGCCAGTCAGGGTCACGGGGAGCTGTTTTTT. Together with reference TRBV5-1 and TRBJ2-2, the CDR3 gives the full variable domain: KAGVTQTPRYLIKTRGQQVTLSCSPISGHRSVSWYQQTPGQGLQFLFEYFSETQRNKGNFPGRFSGRQFSNSRSEMNVSTLELGDSALYLCASQGHGELFFGEGSRLTVL.

The chain carries TRBV19 and TRBJ2-1; TRBD2 agrees at 10 bases. CDR1 is LNHDA and CDR2 is SQIVND in the germline V gene (reference sequence). The CDR3 totals 15 residues. V shed 3 bases, J shed 6 bases, and the junction held 5 bases outside the gene matches. The CDR3: CASSIRTSGTNEQFF. In nucleotides, the CDR3 is TGTGCCAGTAGTATCCGGACTAGCGGCACCAATGAGCAGTTCTTC. The entire variable domain, with the rest obtained from reference TRBV19 and TRBJ2-1, is as follows: DGGITQSPKYLFRKEGQNVTLSCEQNLNHDAMYWYRQDPGQGLRLIYYSQIVNDFQKGDIAEGYSVSREKKESFPLTVTSAQKNPTAFYLCASSIRTSGTNEQFFGPGTRLTVL.

This clonotype occurred many times. The chain is built from TRBV7-2 and TRBJ2-1; no clear D gene. CDR3 length equals 13 residues. The V gene lost 1 base and the J gene lost 6 bases, with 7 bases spanning the gap. Germline values: CDR1 SGHTA, CDR2 FQGNSA. As DNA, the CDR3 is TGTGCCAGCAGCTTAGGTTGGAGCAATGAGCAGTTCTTC. As protein: CASSLGWSNEQFF.

This clonotype was detected ten times or more. The chain is built from TRBV2 and TRBJ2-7; the D gene is possibly TRBD1 (5 bases). Germline assignment: CDR1 SNHLY and CDR2 FYNNEI. Trimming took 8 bases from V and 2 from J, leaving 13 bases between them. The CDR3 sequence is 13 residues long. This CDR3 is CASQPGMTYEQYF. The CDR3 coding sequence is TGTGCCAGCCAGCCAGGGATGACCTACGAGCAGTACTTC.

In this sample, this clonotype turned up many times. The CDR3 nucleotides are TGTGCCAGCAGTGCAAGCACTAGGTTCTTC. It translates to CASSASTRFF. The chain is built from TRBV25-1 and TRBJ2-1; TRBD2 is a possible D gene (5 bases). Trimming cost V 4 bases and J 15 bases, with 10 bases left between them. Looked up from germline, CDR1 is MGHDK and CDR2 is SYGVNS. This CDR3 spans 10 amino acids.

This chain links TRBV27 with TRBJ2-2, with 14 bases that match TRBD2. Looked up from germline, CDR1 is MNHEY and CDR2 is SMNVEV (reference sequence). Trimming removed 4 bases from V and 6 bases from J; junction bases left unmatched: 7. The CDR3 covers 17 residues. The CDR3 DNA sequence: TGTGCCAGCAGTTCACCGGGACTAGCGGGAGTGGCCGGGGAGCTGTTTTTT. This sequence encodes CASSSPGLAGVAGELFF.

This clonotype has just a few counts. The V and J genes are TRBV25-1 and TRBJ2-7, with D perhaps given as TRBD1 or TRBD2 (5 bases each). With 3 bases removed from V and 2 bases from J, the gap between germline ends came to 14 bases. The germline V gene has CDR1 MGHDK and CDR2 SYGVNS. The CDR3 extends over 15 amino acids. The CDR3 region has the DNA TGTGCCAGCAGTGATTTAGGGACCACCCCCTACGAGCAGTACTTC. Translating it yields CASSDLGTTPYEQYF.

V usage is TRBV4-3 and J usage is TRBJ2-7; 10 bases are a match to TRBD1. Germline V gives CDR1 LGHNA, CDR2 YSLEER. Trimming removed 2 bases from V and 4 bases from J; junction bases left unmatched: 8. This CDR3 contains 16 residues. The CDR3 loop reads CASSQFRTGGGYEQYF. The DNA of the CDR3 is TGCGCCAGCAGCCAATTCCGGACAGGGGGGGGGTACGAGCAGTACTTC.

At least ten counts were recorded for this clonotype. The rearrangement links TRBV11-1 to TRBJ2-3, with D uncertain. CDR1 is SGHAT, CDR2 FQDESV, per germline (reference sequence). Trimming took 4 bases from V and 3 from J, leaving 23 bases between them. The CDR3 contains 18 residues. In nucleotides, the CDR3 is TGTGCCAGCAGCTCCGGACCTGGTCGCACTGAACCTACAGATACGCAGTATTTT. Protein product: CASSSGPGRTEPTDTQYF.

This clonotype was detected ten times or more. The V call is TRBV28, the J call TRBJ2-3; 10 bases fit TRBD2. The CDR3 consists of 16 residues. V shed 3 bases, J shed 0 bases, and the junction held 3 bases outside the gene matches. Germline V gives CDR1 MDHEN, CDR2 SYDVKM. This chain's CDR3 is CASSLGLAKSTDTQYF. In nucleotides, the CDR3 is TGTGCCAGCAGTTTGGGACTAGCGAAGAGCACAGATACGCAGTATTTT. Full variable domain (outside the CDR3, taken from reference TRBV28 and TRBJ2-3): DVKVTQSSRYLVKRTGEKVFLECVQDMDHENMFWYRQDPGLGLRLIYFSYDVKMKEKGDIPEGYSVSREKKERFSLILESASTNQTSMYLCASSLGLAKSTDTQYFGPGTRLTVL.

The table lists this clonotype with many counts. The chain recombines TRBV10-3 with TRBJ2-1; D remains unclear. The CDR3 covers 13 residues. CDR1 is ENHRY and CDR2 is SYGVKD in the germline V gene. V was clipped by 0 bases and J by 8 bases, with 8 bases between them. CDR3: CAISESRVDEQFF. CDR3 in DNA: TGTGCCATCAGTGAGTCCCGGGTGGATGAGCAGTTCTTC.